The 30 T cell receptor beta chains listed next were all sequenced from one sample in a study of blood T cell repertoires in COVID-19. The protocol was immunoSEQ multiplex PCR, while the TCRdb copy is restricted to in-frame clones and leaves out a portion. The sample holds over 300,000 clones; approximately 85% are singletons and the top ten take roughly 7%. The sequenced material came from peripheral blood. The receptors stem from a human donor in a cohort sampled during active COVID-19.

The chain employs TRBV5-1 and TRBJ2-1, with TRBD2 matching 10 bases. Trimming removed 3 bases from V and 6 bases from J; junction bases left unmatched: 9. The CDR3 is 16 amino acids. Looked up from germline, CDR1 is SGHRS and CDR2 is YFSETQ. The CDR3 coding sequence is TGCGCCAGCAGCTCTTCTTTTTTAGCGGGGGGCAATGAGCAGTTCTTC. It encodes CASSSSFLAGGNEQFF.

The chain carries TRBV19 and TRBJ2-3; D is uncertain. Germline V gene lookup returns CDR1 LNHDA and CDR2 SQIVND (reference sequence). Trimming took 2 bases from V and 4 from J, leaving 10 bases between them. This CDR3 comprises 14 residues. CDR3 DNA sequence: TGTGCCAGTAGTATAAAATCCGGAGCAGATACGCAGTATTTT. Translated, it gives CASSIKSGADTQYF.

This chain uses TRBV2 with TRBJ2-6; 7 nucleotides match TRBD1. CDR3 size: 14 residues. Germline CDR1 SNHLY, CDR2 FYNNEI. Losses at the gene ends were 7 bases for V and 2 bases for J; bases not matched to a gene: 2. In DNA form, the CDR3 reads TGTGCCAGCACGCAGGGGGCTGGGGCCAACGTCCTGACTTTC. Residues: CASTQGAGANVLTF.

This clone appeared a few times. The chain joins TRBV7-9 to TRBJ2-1; 12 positions agree with TRBD2. This CDR3 is built from 16 residues. Germline assignment: CDR1 SEHNR and CDR2 FQNEAQ (reference sequence). The trim removed 5 bases at V and 5 bases at J, leaving 7 bases unmatched. CDR3 nucleotide sequence: TGTGCCAGCAGCCCGCGGACTAGCGGGACCCACAATGAGCAGTTCTTC. The encoded protein is CASSPRTSGTHNEQFF.

The rearrangement uses TRBV7-3 and TRBJ1-6, with D uncertain. CDR1 SGHTA and CDR2 FQGTGA come from the germline V gene. With 8 bases removed from V and 7 bases from J, the gap between germline ends came to 12 bases. The CDR3 loop spans 13 amino acids. The CDR3 loop reads CASSWAENSPLHF. The CDR3 nucleotides are TGTGCCAGCTCCTGGGCAGAGAATTCACCCCTCCACTTT.

The chain has TRBV6-6 and TRBJ2-7; tentative D call: TRBD2 (6 bases). Trimming shortened V by 0 bases and J by 9 bases, and 15 bases separated the two germline ends. CDR3 length: 14 residues. Germline lookup yields CDR1 MNHNY and CDR2 SVGAGI (reference sequence). The CDR3: CASSYSEGRAGQYF. The CDR3 DNA sequence: TGTGCCAGCAGTTACTCGGAGGGTAGAGCGGGGCAGTACTTC.

This clone has at least ten counts. The chain recombines TRBV7-9 with TRBJ2-7; maybe TRBD1 (5 bases). V lost 5 bases and J 7 bases, leaving 9 bases between the germline ends. Germline CDR1 and CDR2: SEHNR and FQNEAQ (reference sequence). The length of the CDR3 is 11 residues. The DNA of the CDR3 is TGTGCCAGCAGCCCAGGGTGGGAGCAGTACTTC. Its protein product is CASSPGWEQYF.

This sequence joins TRBV12-3 or TRBV12-4 and TRBJ1-1, with a possible D match to TRBD1 (5 bases). V was pared by 2 bases and J by 9 bases, with 13 bases between. CDR3 length: 13 amino acids. CDR3 DNA: TGTGCCAGCAGTTTAATGGGGGGGTGGCAAGCTTTCTTT. The encoded protein is CASSLMGGWQAFF.

This sequence joins TRBV27 and TRBJ2-3, with D unclear. Germline V gives CDR1 MNHEY, CDR2 SMNVEV (reference sequence). V dropped 1 base and J dropped 2 bases, with 10 bases sitting between them. The CDR3 length is 15 residues. For the CDR3, the DNA is TGTGCCAGCAGTTTATTTAGACTTAACACAGATACGCAGTATTTT. This encodes CASSLFRLNTDTQYF.

The chain uses TRBV28 and TRBJ1-5, with TRBD1 as a possible D gene (5 bases). Trimming left V 3 bases short and J 9 bases short, with 15 bases between. Looked up from germline, CDR1 is MDHEN and CDR2 is SYDVKM. CDR3 length equals 14 residues. CDR3 in amino acids: CASSLAGWGGPQHF. CDR3 in DNA: TGTGCCAGCAGTTTGGCTGGGTGGGGCGGGCCCCAGCATTTT.

The J gene is TRBJ1-6, the V gene TRBV5-1; no definite D call. The CDR3 is 16 amino acids. Trimming cost V 0 bases and J 7 bases, with 14 bases left between them. CDR1 and CDR2 (germline): SGHRS, YFSETQ. The CDR3 DNA reads as TGCGCCAGCAGCTTGGCCATTGGAGGCCCGAATTCACCCCTCCACTTT. Amino acid sequence: CASSLAIGGPNSPLHF.

The V call is TRBV14, the J call TRBJ2-3; tentative D call: TRBD2 (5 bases). The CDR3 totals 16 residues. V gave up 3 bases and J gave up 3 bases, with 16 bases separating them. In germline, CDR1 is SGHDN, CDR2 FVKESK. Written as DNA, the CDR3 is TGTGCCAGCAGCCAGGAGCCGGGCCCGGGGACAGATACGCAGTATTTT. This sequence encodes CASSQEPGPGTDTQYF.

The chain is built from TRBV7-3 and TRBJ2-2; D is uncertain. CDR1 and CDR2 (germline): SGHTA, FQGTGA. This CDR3 comprises 12 residues. Trimming shortened V by 5 bases and J by 6 bases, and 7 bases separated the two germline ends. The CDR3 DNA is TGTGCCAGCAGCCTAGAATCCGGGGAGCTGTTTTTT. Its translation is CASSLESGELFF.

This chain uses TRBV5-1 with TRBJ2-7, with 8 positions matching TRBD1. Germline V CDR1 and CDR2: SGHRS, YFSETQ. J lost 3 bases, V lost 0 bases, and 2 bases had no gene match. The CDR3 sequence is 14 residues long. The CDR3 DNA is TGCGCCAGCAGCTTGGGACAGGGGAACTACGAGCAGTACTTC. Translated, it gives CASSLGQGNYEQYF.

The rearrangement uses TRBV2 and TRBJ2-3, with D possibly being TRBD2 (6 bases). The CDR3 is 17 residues long. CDR1 and CDR2 (germline): SNHLY, FYNNEI. V gave up 4 bases and J gave up 4 bases, with 21 bases separating them. In DNA, the CDR3 is TGTGCCAGCAGTGGGCCGCGGCGGGATCCCGAAGCAGATACGCAGTATTTT. Its protein is CASSGPRRDPEADTQYF.

The rearrangement links TRBV19 to TRBJ2-2, with D possibly TRBD1 on 5 matching bases. The CDR3 loop spans 18 amino acids. V was pared by 6 bases and J by 0 bases, with 20 bases between. Germline loops: CDR1 LNHDA, CDR2 SQIVND (reference sequence). CDR3 loop: CASRSIKGAVPNTGELFF. CDR3 coding DNA: TGTGCCAGTAGGAGCATAAAAGGGGCAGTCCCGAACACCGGGGAGCTGTTTTTT.

A remark on this clone: Other nucleotide sequences from this sample produce the same CDR3. This chain links TRBV7-3 with TRBJ2-2; unclear D gene. Germline CDR1 and CDR2: SGHTA and FQGTGA. The CDR3 covers 12 residues. V was cut by 8 bases and J by 3 bases, with 7 bases left in between. The DNA of the CDR3 is TGTGCCAGCTCCCCGGACACCGGGGAGCTGTTTTTT. Protein product: CASSPDTGELFF.

This chain uses TRBV7-9 with TRBJ2-6; tentatively, D is TRBD1 (6 bases). The germline V gene encodes CDR1 SEHNR and CDR2 FQNEAQ (reference sequence). The V and J ends lost 4 bases and 1 base respectively, with 11 bases between them. This CDR3 is built from 16 residues. The CDR3 nucleotides are TGTGCCAGCAGCTCCACCACAGGGTCTGGGGCCAACGTCCTGACTTTC. Its translation: CASSSTTGSGANVLTF.

CDR3 region: CASSHDSTGELFF. DNA of the CDR3: TGCGCCAGCAGTCACGACAGCACCGGGGAGCTGTTTTTT. This chain joins TRBV5-1 and TRBJ2-2, with a possible D match to TRBD1 (5 bases). The germline V and J ends were trimmed by 5 bases and 4 bases, with 9 bases remaining between them. Germline CDR1 is SGHRS and CDR2 is YFSETQ. The CDR3 is 13 residues long. Variable domain in full (rest from reference TRBV5-1 and TRBJ2-2): KAGVTQTPRYLIKTRGQQVTLSCSPISGHRSVSWYQQTPGQGLQFLFEYFSETQRNKGNFPGRFSGRQFSNSRSEMNVSTLELGDSALYLCASSHDSTGELFFGEGSRLTVL.

The chain uses TRBV5-1 and TRBJ2-5, with D perhaps matching TRBD2 (5 bases). V was clipped by 2 bases and J by 3 bases, with 11 bases between them. Germline V gene data show CDR1 as SGHRS and CDR2 as YFSETQ. The CDR3 spans 14 residues. Here the CDR3 reads CASSFGSGEETQYF. CDR3 DNA sequence: TGCGCCAGCAGCTTTGGTTCCGGGGAAGAGACCCAGTACTTC.

The rearrangement joins TRBV11-2 to TRBJ1-4, with D possibly TRBD1 on 6 matching bases. The CDR3 covers 15 residues. Trimming removed 7 bases from V and 5 bases from J, with 17 bases in between. Germline V gives CDR1 SGHAT, CDR2 FQNNGV. The CDR3 sequence: CASKVGQRQNEKLFF. In DNA, the CDR3 is TGTGCCAGCAAGGTTGGACAGAGACAGAATGAAAAACTGTTTTTT.

This rearrangement joins TRBV4-1 to TRBJ2-3, with TRBD2 as a possible D gene (5 bases). Trimming stripped 1 base from V and 3 bases from J, with 5 bases between. This CDR3 comprises 13 residues. Looked up from germline, CDR1 is MGHRA and CDR2 is YSYEKL. CDR3 sequence: CASSQVATDTQYF. Here the CDR3 DNA reads TGCGCCAGCAGCCAAGTAGCGACAGATACGCAGTATTTT.

The CDR3 is CSVGHRERGEQFF. The CDR3 DNA reads TGCAGCGTGGGACACAGGGAGAGAGGTGAGCAGTTCTTC. V is TRBV29-1 and J is TRBJ2-1, with D maybe TRBD1 (6 bases). CDR3 size: 13 residues. The germline V and J ends were trimmed by 6 bases and 9 bases, with 18 bases remaining between them. Germline assignment: CDR1 SQVTM and CDR2 ANQGSEA.

This clone has just one count. The rearrangement uses TRBV11-2 and TRBJ2-3; unclear D gene. CDR3 length: 14 amino acids. The germline V gene has CDR1 SGHAT and CDR2 FQNNGV. Trimming left V 0 bases short and J 4 bases short, with 8 bases between. In nucleotides, the CDR3 is TGTGCCAGCAGCTTAGATCTGGCGGCAGATACGCAGTATTTT. Translated, it gives CASSLDLAADTQYF.

The J gene is TRBJ2-3, the V gene TRBV19, with D possibly matching TRBD1 (5 bases). Germline V CDR1 and CDR2: LNHDA, SQIVND (reference sequence). The CDR3 is made up of 14 amino acids. The V end was cut by 3 bases, the J end by 2 bases, with 9 bases between. CDR3 sequence reads: CASSIDRHTDTQYF. CDR3 DNA sequence: TGTGCCAGTAGTATTGACAGACACACAGATACGCAGTATTTT.

This clone has just a few counts. The J gene is TRBJ1-2, the V gene TRBV10-3; TRBD1 aligns across 9 bases. J was trimmed by 5 bases and V by 6 bases; bases with no gene match: 7. The CDR3 is 14 residues long. Germline loops: CDR1 ENHRY, CDR2 SYGVKD. The DNA for the CDR3 is TGTGCCATCAGCGTGGACAGGGGAAGTTATGGCTACACCTTC. This translates into CAISVDRGSYGYTF.

This clone was observed once. The V and J genes are TRBV5-1 and TRBJ1-1; 9 bases are a match to TRBD1. CDR1 and CDR2 (germline): SGHRS, YFSETQ. The CDR3 is 14 residues long. V trimming: 0 bases; J trimming: 6 bases; junction bases outside the gene matches: 3. CDR3 coding DNA: TGCGCCAGCAGCTTGGACGGACAGGGGCCTGAAGCTTTCTTT. This translates into CASSLDGQGPEAFF. The full variable domain, with the rest looked up from reference TRBV5-1 and TRBJ1-1, is KAGVTQTPRYLIKTRGQQVTLSCSPISGHRSVSWYQQTPGQGLQFLFEYFSETQRNKGNFPGRFSGRQFSNSRSEMNVSTLELGDSALYLCASSLDGQGPEAFFGQGTRLTVV.

Note on this clone: Other DNA sequences in this sample translate to the same CDR3. The gene calls are TRBV12-5 and TRBJ1-5; maybe TRBD1 (6 bases). V lost 6 bases and J 4 bases, leaving 10 bases between the germline ends. Looked up from germline, CDR1 is LGHNT and CDR2 is FRNRAP. The CDR3 is 13 amino acids. In DNA form, the CDR3 reads TGTGCTAGTGGACTCGACAGGAATCAGCCCCAGCATTTT. It yields the protein CASGLDRNQPQHF.

CDR3 DNA sequence: TGCAGCGCCGGACAGGGCAACAATGAAAAACTGTTTTTT. Translated: CSAGQGNNEKLFF. J is TRBJ1-4 and V is TRBV29-1, with 8 bases that match TRBD1. V lost 7 bases and J lost 5; bases outside the gene matches: 6. CDR1 and CDR2 (germline): SQVTM, ANQGSEA. The CDR3 has 13 amino acids. The full variable domain, its missing parts supplied by reference TRBV29-1 and TRBJ1-4, is SAVISQKPSRDICQRGTSLTIQCQVDSQVTMMFWYRQQPGQSLTLIATANQGSEATYESGFVIDKFPISRPNLTFSTLTVSNMSPEDSSIYLCSAGQGNNEKLFFGSGTQLSVL.

The chain uses TRBV7-9 and TRBJ1-2; 7 bases are a match to TRBD1. V lost 3 bases to trimming and J lost 8 bases; unmatched junction nucleotides: 9. The CDR3 sequence is 14 residues long. CDR1 and CDR2 (germline): SEHNR, FQNEAQ (reference sequence). DNA for the CDR3: TGTGCCAGCAGCTTGGGGGACAGATTCGGGGGCTACACCTTC. Translated: CASSLGDRFGGYTF.